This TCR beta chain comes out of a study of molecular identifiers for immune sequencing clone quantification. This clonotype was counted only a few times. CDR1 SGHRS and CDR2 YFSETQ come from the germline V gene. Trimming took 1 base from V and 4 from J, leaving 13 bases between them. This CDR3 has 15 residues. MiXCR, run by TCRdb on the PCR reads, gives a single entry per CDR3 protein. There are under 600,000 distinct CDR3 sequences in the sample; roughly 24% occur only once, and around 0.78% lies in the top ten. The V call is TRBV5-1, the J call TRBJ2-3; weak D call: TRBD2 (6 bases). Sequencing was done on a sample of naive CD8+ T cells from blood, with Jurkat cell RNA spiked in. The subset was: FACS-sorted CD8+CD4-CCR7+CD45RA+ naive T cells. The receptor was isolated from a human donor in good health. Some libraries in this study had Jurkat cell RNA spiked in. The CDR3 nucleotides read TGCGCCAGCAGCTTGCGAAACCCGGGGGCAGATACGCAGTATTTT. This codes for CASSLRNPGADTQYF.